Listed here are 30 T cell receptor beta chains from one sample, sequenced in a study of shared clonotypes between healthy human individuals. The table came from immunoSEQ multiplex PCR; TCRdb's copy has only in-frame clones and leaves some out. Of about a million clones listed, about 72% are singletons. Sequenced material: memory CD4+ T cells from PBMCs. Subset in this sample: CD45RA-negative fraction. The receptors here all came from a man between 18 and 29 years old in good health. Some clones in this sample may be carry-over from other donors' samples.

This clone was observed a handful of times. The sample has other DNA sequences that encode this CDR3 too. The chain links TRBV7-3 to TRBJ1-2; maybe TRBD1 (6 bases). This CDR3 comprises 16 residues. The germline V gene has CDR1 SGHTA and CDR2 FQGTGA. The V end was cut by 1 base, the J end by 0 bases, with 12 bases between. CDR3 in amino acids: CASSLIGQPTNYGYTF. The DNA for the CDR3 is TGTGCCAGCAGCTTAATTGGACAGCCGACTAACTATGGCTACACCTTC.

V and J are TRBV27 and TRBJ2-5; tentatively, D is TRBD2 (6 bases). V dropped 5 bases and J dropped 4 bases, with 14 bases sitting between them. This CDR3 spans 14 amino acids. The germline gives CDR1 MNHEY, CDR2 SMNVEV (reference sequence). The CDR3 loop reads CASSLGTSSETQYF. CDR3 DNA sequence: TGTGCCAGCAGTCTCGGGACTTCATCAGAGACCCAGTACTTC.

CDR3 protein: CASSRGRGREETQYF. The CDR3, as DNA: TGTGCCAGCAGCAGGGGGAGGGGGAGAGAAGAGACCCAGTACTTC. V and J are TRBV5-4 and TRBJ2-5; TRBD2 is a possible D gene (7 bases). V was pared by 4 bases and J by 3 bases, with 16 bases between. The length of the CDR3 is 15 residues. Germline V gene data show CDR1 as SGHNT and CDR2 as YYREEE (reference sequence).

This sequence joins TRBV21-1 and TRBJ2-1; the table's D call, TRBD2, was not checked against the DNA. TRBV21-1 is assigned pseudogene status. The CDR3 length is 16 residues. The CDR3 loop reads CASSKKKTSGIYEQFF. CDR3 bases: TGTGCCAGCAGCAAAAAGAAAACTAGCGGGATTTATGAGCAGTTCTTC.

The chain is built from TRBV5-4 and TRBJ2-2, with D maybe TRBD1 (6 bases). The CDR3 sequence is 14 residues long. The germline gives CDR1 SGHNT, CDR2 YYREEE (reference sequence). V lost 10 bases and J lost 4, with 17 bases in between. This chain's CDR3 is CASNRAGVTGELFF. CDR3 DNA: TGTGCCTCTAATAGGGCAGGGGTCACCGGGGAGCTGTTTTTT.

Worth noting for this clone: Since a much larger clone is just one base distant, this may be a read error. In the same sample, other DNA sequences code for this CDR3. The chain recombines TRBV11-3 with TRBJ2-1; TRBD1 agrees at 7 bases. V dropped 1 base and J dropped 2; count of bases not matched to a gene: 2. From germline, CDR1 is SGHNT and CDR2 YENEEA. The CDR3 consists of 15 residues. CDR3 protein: CASSLGQGTYNEQFF. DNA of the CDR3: TGTGCCAGCAGCTTAGGACAGGGAACCTACAATGAGCAGTTCTTC.

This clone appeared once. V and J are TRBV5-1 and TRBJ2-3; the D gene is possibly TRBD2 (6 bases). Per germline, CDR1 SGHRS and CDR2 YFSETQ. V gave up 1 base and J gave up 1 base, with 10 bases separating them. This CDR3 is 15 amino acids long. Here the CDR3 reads CASSLLGGGTDTQYF. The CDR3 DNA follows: TGCGCCAGCAGCTTGCTCGGCGGGGGCACAGATACGCAGTATTTT.

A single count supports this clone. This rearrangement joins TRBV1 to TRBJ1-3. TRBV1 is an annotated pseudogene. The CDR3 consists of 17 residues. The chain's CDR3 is CTSSQVCAEDLGNTIYF. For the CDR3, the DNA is TGCACCAGCAGCCAAGTGTGTGCAGAAGACCTTGGAAACACCATATATTTT.

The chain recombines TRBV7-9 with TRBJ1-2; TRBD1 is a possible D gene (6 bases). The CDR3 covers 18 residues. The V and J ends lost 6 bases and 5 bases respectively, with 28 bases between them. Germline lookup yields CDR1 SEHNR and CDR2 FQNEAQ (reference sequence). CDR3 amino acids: CASSPDGAVGASGYGYTF. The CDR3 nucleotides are TGTGCCAGCAGTCCAGATGGGGCTGTGGGGGCCTCGGGATATGGCTACACCTTC. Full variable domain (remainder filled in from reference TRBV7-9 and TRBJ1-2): DTGVSQNPRHKITKRGQNVTFRCDPISEHNRLYWYRQTLGQGPEFLTYFQNEAQLEKSRLLSDRFSAERPKGSFSTLEIQRTEQGDSAMYLCASSPDGAVGASGYGYTFGSGTRLTVV.

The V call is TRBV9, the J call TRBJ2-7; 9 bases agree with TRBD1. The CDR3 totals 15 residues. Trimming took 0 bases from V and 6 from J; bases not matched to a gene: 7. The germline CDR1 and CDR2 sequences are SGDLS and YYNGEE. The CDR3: CASSVDGTGTLEQYF. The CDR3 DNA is TGTGCCAGCAGCGTAGATGGGACAGGGACTCTCGAGCAGTACTTC.

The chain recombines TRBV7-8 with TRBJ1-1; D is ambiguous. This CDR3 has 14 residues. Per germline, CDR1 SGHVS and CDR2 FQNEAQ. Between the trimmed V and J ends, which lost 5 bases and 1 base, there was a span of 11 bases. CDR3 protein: CASSARTGNTEAFF. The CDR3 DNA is TGTGCCAGCAGCGCTAGGACTGGGAACACTGAAGCTTTCTTT.

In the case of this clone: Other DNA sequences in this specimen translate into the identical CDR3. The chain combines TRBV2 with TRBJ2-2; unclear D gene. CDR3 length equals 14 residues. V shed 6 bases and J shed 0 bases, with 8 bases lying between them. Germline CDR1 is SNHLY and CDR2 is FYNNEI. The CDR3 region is CASRGQANTGELFF. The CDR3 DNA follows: TGTGCCAGCAGAGGGCAGGCGAACACCGGGGAGCTGTTTTTT.

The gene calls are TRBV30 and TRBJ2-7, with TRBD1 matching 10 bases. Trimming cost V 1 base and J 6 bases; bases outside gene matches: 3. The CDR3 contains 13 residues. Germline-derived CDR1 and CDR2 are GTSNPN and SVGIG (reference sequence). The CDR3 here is CAWSADRGREQYF. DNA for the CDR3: TGTGCCTGGAGTGCCGACAGGGGGCGCGAGCAGTACTTC.

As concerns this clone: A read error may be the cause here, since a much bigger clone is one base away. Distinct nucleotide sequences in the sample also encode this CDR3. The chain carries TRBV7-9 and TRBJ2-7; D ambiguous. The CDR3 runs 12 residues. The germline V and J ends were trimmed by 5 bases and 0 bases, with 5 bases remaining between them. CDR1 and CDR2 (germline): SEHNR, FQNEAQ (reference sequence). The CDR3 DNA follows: TGTGCCAGCAGCCCTAGCTCCTACGAGCAGTACTTC. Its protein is CASSPSSYEQYF.

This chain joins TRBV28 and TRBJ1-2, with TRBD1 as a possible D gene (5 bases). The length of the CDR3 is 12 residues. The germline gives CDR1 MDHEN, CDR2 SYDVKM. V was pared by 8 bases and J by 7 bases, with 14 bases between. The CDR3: CASYRGLGGYTF. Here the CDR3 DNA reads TGTGCCAGCTACCGGGGACTTGGTGGCTACACCTTC.

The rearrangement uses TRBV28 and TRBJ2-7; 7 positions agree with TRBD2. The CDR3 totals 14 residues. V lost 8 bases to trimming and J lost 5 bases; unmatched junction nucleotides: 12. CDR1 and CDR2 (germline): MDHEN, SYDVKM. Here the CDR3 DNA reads TGTGCCAGCCTCCAGGGAGGGGCGGAAAACGAGCAGTACTTC. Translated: CASLQGGAENEQYF.

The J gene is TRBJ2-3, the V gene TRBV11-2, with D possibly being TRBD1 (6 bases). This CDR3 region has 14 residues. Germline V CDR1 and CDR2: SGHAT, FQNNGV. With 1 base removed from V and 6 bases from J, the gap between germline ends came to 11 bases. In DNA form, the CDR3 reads TGTGCCAGCAGCTTAGGCACAGGGAGCGATACGCAGTATTTT. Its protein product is CASSLGTGSDTQYF.

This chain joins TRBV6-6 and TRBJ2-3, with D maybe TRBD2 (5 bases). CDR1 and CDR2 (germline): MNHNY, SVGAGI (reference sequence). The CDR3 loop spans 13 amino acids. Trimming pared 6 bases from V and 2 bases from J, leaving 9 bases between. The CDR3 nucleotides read TGTGCCAGCAGAACTAGTAACACAGATACGCAGTATTTT. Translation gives CASRTSNTDTQYF.

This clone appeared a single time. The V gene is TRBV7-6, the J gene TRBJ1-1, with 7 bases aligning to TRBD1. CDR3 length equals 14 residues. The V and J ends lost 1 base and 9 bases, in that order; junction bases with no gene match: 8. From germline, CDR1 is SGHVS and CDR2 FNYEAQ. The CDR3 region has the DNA TGTGCCAGCAGCTTAGAAGCGGCAGGGGGGCAAGCTTTCTTT. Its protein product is CASSLEAAGGQAFF.

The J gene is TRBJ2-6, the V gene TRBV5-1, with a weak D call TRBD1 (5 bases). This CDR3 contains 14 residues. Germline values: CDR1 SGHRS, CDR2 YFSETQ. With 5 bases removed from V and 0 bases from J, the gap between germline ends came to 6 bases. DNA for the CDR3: TGCGCCAGCAGGCAGGGCTCTGGGGCCAACGTCCTGACTTTC. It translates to CASRQGSGANVLTF.

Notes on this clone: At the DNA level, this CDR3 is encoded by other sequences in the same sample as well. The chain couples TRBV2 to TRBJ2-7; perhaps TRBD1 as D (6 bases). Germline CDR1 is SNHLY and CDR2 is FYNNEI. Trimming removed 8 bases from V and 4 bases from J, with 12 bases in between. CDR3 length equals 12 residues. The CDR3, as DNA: TGTGCCAGCGGGGGCCAAGGGTACGAGCAGTACTTC. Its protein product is CASGGQGYEQYF.

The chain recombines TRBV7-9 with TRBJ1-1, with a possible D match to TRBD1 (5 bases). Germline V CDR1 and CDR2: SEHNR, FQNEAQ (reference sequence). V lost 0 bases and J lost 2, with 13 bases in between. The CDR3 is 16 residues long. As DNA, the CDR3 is TGTGCCAGCAGCTTAGCTTTGGTTAGGGACAACACTGAAGCTTTCTTT. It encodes CASSLALVRDNTEAFF.

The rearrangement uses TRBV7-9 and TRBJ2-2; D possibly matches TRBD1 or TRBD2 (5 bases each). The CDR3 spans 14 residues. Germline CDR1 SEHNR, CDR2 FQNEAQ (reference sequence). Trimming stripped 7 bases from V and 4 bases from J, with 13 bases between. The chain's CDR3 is CASTKTEGTGELFF. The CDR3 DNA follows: TGTGCCAGCACCAAGACAGAGGGCACCGGGGAGCTGTTTTTT.

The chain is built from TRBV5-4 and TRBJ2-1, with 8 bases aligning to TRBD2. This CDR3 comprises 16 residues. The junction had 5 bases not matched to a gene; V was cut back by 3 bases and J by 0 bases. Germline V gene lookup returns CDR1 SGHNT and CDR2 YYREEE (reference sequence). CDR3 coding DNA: TGTGCCAGCAGCTCAGAGGCGGGGGGCTCCTACAATGAGCAGTTCTTC. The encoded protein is CASSSEAGGSYNEQFF.

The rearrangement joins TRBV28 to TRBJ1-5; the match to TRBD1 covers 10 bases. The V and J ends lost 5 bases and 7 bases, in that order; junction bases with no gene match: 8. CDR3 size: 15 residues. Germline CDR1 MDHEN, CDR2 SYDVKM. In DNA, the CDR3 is TGTGCCAGCAGTAGTCGGACAGGGGGGAGACAGCCCCAGCATTTT. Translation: CASSSRTGGRQPQHF.

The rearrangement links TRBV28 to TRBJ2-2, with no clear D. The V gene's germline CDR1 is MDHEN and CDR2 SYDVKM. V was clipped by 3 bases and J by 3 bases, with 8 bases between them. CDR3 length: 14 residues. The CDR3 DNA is TGTGCCAGCAGTTTCATACGAGACACCGGGGAGCTGTTTTTT. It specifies CASSFIRDTGELFF.

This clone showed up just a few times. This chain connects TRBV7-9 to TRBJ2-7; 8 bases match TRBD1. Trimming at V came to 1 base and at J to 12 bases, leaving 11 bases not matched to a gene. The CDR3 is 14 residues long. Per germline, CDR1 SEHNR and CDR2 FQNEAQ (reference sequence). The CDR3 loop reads CASSLDGGTGGLYF. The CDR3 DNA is TGTGCCAGCAGCTTAGATGGCGGAACAGGGGGTCTGTACTTC. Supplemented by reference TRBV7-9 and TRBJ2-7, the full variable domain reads DTGVSQNPRHKITKRGQNVTFRCDPISEHNRLYWYRQTLGQGPEFLTYFQNEAQLEKSRLLSDRFSAERPKGSFSTLEIQRTEQGDSAMYLCASSLDGGTGGLYFGPGTRLTVT.

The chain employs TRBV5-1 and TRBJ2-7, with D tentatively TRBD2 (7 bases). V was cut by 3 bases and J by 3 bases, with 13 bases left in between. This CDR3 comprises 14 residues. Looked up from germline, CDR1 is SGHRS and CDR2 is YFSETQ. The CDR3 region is CASSWGGRSYEQYF. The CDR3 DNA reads TGCGCCAGCAGCTGGGGGGGCAGAAGCTACGAGCAGTACTTC.

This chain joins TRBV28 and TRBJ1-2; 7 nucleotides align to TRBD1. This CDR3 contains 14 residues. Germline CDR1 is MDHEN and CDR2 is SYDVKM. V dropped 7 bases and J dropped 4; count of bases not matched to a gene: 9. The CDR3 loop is CASNLDRVAYGYTF. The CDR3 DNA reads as TGTGCCAGCAACCTAGACAGGGTCGCCTATGGCTACACCTTC.

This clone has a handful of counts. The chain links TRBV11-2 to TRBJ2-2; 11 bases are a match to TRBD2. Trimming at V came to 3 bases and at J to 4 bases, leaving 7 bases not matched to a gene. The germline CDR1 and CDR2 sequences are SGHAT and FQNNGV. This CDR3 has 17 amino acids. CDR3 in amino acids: CASSLPFGTSGTGELFF. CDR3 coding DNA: TGTGCCAGCAGCTTGCCTTTCGGGACTAGCGGCACCGGGGAGCTGTTTTTT.